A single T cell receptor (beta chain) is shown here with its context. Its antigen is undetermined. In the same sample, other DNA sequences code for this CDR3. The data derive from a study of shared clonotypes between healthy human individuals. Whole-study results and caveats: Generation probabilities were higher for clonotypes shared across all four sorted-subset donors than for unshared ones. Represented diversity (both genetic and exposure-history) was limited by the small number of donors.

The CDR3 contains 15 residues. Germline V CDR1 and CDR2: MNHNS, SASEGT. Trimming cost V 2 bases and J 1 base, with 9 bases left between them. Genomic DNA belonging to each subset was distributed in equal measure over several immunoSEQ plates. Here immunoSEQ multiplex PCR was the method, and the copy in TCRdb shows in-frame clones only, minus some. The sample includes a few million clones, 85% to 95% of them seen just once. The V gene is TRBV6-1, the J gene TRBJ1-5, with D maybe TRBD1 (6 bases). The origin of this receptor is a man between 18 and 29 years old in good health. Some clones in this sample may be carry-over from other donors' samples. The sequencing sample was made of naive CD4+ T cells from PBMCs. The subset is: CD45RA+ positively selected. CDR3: CASSEQGLSNQPQHF. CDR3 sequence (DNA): TGTGCCAGCAGTGAACAGGGGTTGAGCAATCAGCCCCAGCATTTT.